The 6 T cell receptor beta chains in this list originate from one sample, sequenced in a study of T-cell memory formation after mild COVID-19 (dated by TCRdb to the early 2020s). The library relied on 5' RACE. TCRdb lists the instrument as Illumina NovaSeq 6000. The public reads were reprocessed in TCRdb via fastp at Q25 and MiXCR, keeping in-frame beta chains. CDR3 protein duplicates are merged, each entry listing the most common genes and DNA. Recorded for this sample are about 150,000 distinct CDR3 sequences; about 6.1% of them occurred a single time. Clones ranked in the top ten supply roughly 1.9% of the sample. The material sequenced was PBMCs or a T cell subset sorted from them (not recorded which). The receptors here all came from an adult woman who had mild COVID-19 (a few samples of this study predate the infection). The sample titles of this study are shuffled in the database, so cell type and time point are left out; the donor was told from shared clones.

This clonotype was observed a few times. The J gene is TRBJ1-6, the V gene TRBV18, with TRBD1 matching over 9 bases. The CDR3 is 17 residues long. V gave up 3 bases and J gave up 3 bases; unmatched junction bases: 6. Per the germline V gene, CDR1 is KGHSH and CDR2 is LQKENI. The CDR3 region is CASSPTTGGGYNSPLHF. The CDR3 nucleotides are TGTGCCAGCTCACCGACAACAGGGGGCGGCTATAATTCACCCCTCCACTTT.

This clonotype occurred many times. V and J are TRBV11-2 and TRBJ2-3; D perhaps matches TRBD2 (6 bases). The CDR3 contains 16 residues. V was clipped by 5 bases and J by 5 bases, with 20 bases between them. Germline lookup yields CDR1 SGHAT and CDR2 FQNNGV. Here the CDR3 DNA reads TGTGCCAGCAGCCTGGGGAGGACCCTCCGAGGAGATACGCAGTATTTT. It encodes CASSLGRTLRGDTQYF.

This clonotype was picked up many times. V is TRBV5-1 and J is TRBJ1-6; D is ambiguous. CDR3 length: 14 amino acids. V was cut by 3 bases and J by 10 bases, with 14 bases left in between. Germline assignment: CDR1 SGHRS and CDR2 YFSETQ. The DNA for the CDR3 is TGCGCCAGCAGCTCGCCGAGGGTCTCCTCACCCCTCCACTTT. Amino acid sequence: CASSSPRVSSPLHF.

This clonotype was counted between two and nine times. The V and J genes are TRBV11-3 and TRBJ2-1; no definite D call. Trimming left V 5 bases short and J 0 bases short, with 11 bases between. The CDR3 runs 15 residues. From germline, CDR1 is SGHNT and CDR2 YENEEA. The CDR3 DNA reads as TGTGCCAGCAGCCTAACCTCGAGCTCCTACAATGAGCAGTTCTTC. Protein: CASSLTSSSYNEQFF.

Concerning this clonotype itself: One junction end does not reproduce the germline sequence, and a read error may be involved. CDR3 residues: CARSYVSLMGQANTEAFF. The CDR3 nucleotides are TGTGCCAGAAGTTACGTTTCCTTAATGGGACAGGCGAACACTGAAGCTTTCTTT. The chain uses TRBV6-5 and TRBJ1-1; 8 nucleotides agree with TRBD1. CDR1 is MNHEY and CDR2 is SVGAGI in the germline V gene. This CDR3 has 18 amino acids.

CDR3 sequence (DNA): TGCGCCAGCAGCTTATCACGACTAGCGGGAGCCGTAAGCTCCTACGAGCAGTACTTC. This translates into CASSLSRLAGAVSSYEQYF. V gene TRBV5-1 combines with J gene TRBJ2-7; 12 bases are a match to TRBD2. Trimming removed 2 bases from V and 0 bases from J; junction bases left unmatched: 12. The CDR3 covers 19 residues. The V gene's germline CDR1 is SGHRS and CDR2 YFSETQ.